The T cell receptor (beta chain) under discussion was sequenced for a study of ipilimumab plus nivolumab after autologous stem cell transplantation. This clone has more than one count but fewer than ten. Only in-frame clones appear in the TCRdb table, and some are missing; sequencing was by immunoSEQ multiplex PCR. Of 20,000 to 25,000 clones listed, around 80% are singletons. Germline loops: CDR1 KGHSH, CDR2 LQKENI. The CDR3 length is 14 residues. Trimming shortened V by 1 base and J by 5 bases, and 9 bases separated the two germline ends. The source material was PBMCs, sampled in a trial of ipilimumab plus nivolumab as post-transplant consolidation. The gene calls are TRBV18 and TRBJ1-5; D not certain. This TCR derives from a male donor with diffuse large B-cell lymphoma. Here the CDR3 DNA reads TGTGCCAGCTCACCACAGGGAAACGATCAGCCCCAGCATTTT. It encodes CASSPQGNDQPQHF.